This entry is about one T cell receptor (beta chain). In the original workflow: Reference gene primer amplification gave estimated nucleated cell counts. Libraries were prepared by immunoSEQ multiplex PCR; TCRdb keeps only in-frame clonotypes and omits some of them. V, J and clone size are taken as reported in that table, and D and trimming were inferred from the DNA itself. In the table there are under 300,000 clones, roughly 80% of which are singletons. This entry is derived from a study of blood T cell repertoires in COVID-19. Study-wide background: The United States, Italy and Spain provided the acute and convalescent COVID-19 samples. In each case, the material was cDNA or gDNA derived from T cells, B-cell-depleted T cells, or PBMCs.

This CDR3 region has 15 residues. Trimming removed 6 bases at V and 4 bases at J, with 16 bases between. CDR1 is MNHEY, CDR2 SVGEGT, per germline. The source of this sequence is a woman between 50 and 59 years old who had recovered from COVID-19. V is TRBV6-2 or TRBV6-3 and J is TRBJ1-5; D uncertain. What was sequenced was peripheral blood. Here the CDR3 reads CASSGYRESNQPQHF. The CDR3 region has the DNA TGTGCCAGCAGCGGATACCGGGAGAGTAATCAGCCCCAGCATTTT.